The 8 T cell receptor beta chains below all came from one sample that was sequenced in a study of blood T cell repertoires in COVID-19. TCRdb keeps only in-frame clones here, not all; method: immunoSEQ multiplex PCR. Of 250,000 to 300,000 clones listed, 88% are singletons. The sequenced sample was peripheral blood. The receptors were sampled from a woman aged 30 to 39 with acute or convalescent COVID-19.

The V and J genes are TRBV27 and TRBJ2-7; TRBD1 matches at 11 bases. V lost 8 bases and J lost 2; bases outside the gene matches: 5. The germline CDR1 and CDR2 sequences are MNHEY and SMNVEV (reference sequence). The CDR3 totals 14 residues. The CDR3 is CASLPGQGAYEQYF. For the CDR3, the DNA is TGTGCCAGCCTTCCGGGACAGGGGGCCTACGAGCAGTACTTC.

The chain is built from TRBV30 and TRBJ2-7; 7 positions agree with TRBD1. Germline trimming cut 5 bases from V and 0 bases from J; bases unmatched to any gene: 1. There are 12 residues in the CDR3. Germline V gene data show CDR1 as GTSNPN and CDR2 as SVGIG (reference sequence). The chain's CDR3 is CAWGDSSYEQYF. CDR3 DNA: TGTGCCTGGGGGGACAGCTCCTACGAGCAGTACTTC.

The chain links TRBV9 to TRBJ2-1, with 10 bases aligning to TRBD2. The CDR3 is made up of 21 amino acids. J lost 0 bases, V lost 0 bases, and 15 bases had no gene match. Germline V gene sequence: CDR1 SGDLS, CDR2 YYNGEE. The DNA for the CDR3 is TGTGCCAGCAGCGTAGGGAGGAACAGGGTAGCGGGAGGAGGCTCCTACAATGAGCAGTTCTTC. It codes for CASSVGRNRVAGGGSYNEQFF.

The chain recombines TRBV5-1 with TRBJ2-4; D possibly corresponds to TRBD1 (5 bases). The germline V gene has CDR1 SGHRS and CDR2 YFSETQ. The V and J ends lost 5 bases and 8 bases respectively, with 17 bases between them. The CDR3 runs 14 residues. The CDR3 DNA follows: TGCGCCAGCAGTCAGCAGGGTACCAGGGACATTCAGTACTTC. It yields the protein CASSQQGTRDIQYF.

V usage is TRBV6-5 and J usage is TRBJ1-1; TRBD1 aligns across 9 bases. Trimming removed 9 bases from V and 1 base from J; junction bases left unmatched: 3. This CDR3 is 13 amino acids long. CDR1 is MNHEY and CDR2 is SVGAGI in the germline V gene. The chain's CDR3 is CASTGQGNTEAFF. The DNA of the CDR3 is TGTGCCAGTACGGGACAGGGGAACACTGAAGCTTTCTTT.

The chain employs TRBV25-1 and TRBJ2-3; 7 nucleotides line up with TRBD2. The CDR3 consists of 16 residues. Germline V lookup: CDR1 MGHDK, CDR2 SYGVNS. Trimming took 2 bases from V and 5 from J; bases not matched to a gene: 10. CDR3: CASSEDRSGSRDTQYF. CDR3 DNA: TGTGCCAGCAGTGAAGACCGTAGCGGGTCACGAGATACGCAGTATTTT.

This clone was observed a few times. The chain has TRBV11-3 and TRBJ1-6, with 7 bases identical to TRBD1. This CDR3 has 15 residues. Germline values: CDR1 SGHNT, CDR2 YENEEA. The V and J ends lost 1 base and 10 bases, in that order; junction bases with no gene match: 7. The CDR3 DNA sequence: TGTGCCAGCAGCTTAGGGGACAGAAAAGAATCACCCCTCCACTTT. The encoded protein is CASSLGDRKESPLHF. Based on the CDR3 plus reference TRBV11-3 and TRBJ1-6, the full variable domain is EAGVVQSPRYKIIEKKQPVAFWCNPISGHNTLYWYLQNLGQGPELLIRYENEEAVDDSQLPKDRFSAERLKGVDSTLKIQPAELGDSAVYLCASSLGDRKESPLHFGNGTRLTVT.

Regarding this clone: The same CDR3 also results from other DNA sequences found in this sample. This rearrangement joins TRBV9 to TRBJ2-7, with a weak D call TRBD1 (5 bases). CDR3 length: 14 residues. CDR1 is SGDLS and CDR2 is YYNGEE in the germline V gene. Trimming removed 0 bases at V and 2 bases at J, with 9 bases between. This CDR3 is CASSVGGDTYEQYF. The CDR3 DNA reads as TGTGCCAGCAGCGTAGGGGGCGATACCTACGAGCAGTACTTC.